What follows describes a single T cell receptor (beta chain). The antigen remains unidentified. The data were taken from a study of a mutant IDH1 vaccine in newly diagnosed glioma. Across the whole study: Either 4-6 weeks after radiotherapy alone or alongside temozolomide, vaccination was begun. Treated patients, roughly 62% male and approximately 40% female, averaged about 40 years of age. Week 47 marked visit V13, whereas week 35 marked visit V12.

Time point specified: week 35, safety follow-up. Each vaccine dose was 300 ug of mutant IDH1 20-mer peptide, with topical imiquimod. New WHO grade 3 or 4 IDH1-mutant, ATRX-lost astrocytomas were present in all donors. Assay used: immunoSEQ multiplex PCR; TCRdb lists only in-frame clones, some missing. The sample contains around 31,000 clones, roughly four fifths of which appear only once. CDR1 is SGHRS, CDR2 YFSETQ, per germline. This CDR3 region has 15 residues. Trimming took 4 bases from V and 3 from J; bases not matched to a gene: 6. The chain couples TRBV5-1 to TRBJ2-5; TRBD2 matches 10 bases. The receptor comes from a man younger than 40 with glioma. The sample here was PBMCs, taken from a glioma patient whose treatment included an IDH1 peptide vaccine. This CDR3 reads CASSPQGTSEETQYF. CDR3 bases: TGCGCCAGCAGCCCACAAGGGACTAGCGAAGAGACCCAGTACTTC. Full variable domain (rest looked up from reference TRBV5-1 and TRBJ2-5): KAGVTQTPRYLIKTRGQQVTLSCSPISGHRSVSWYQQTPGQGLQFLFEYFSETQRNKGNFPGRFSGRQFSNSRSEMNVSTLELGDSALYLCASSPQGTSEETQYFGPGTRLLVL.